This T cell receptor (beta chain) was retrieved from a study of cytomegalovirus exposure and HLA in healthy donors. Study-wide background: Most genotyped donors, around four fifths of 300 to 400, had Caucasian-associated genetic ancestry. Whole-study findings and limits: Later on, an analysis showed TCR association rates differing by HLA locus, with DRB1 the most and HLA-C the fewest. Most TCR sequences showed up rarely, but some public TCRs showed up in many donors. A previous analysis found most TCR beta V segments productive roughly 90% or roughly 30% of the time.

The PCR used 60 Vbeta and 13 Jbeta primers. The protocol was immunoSEQ multiplex PCR, while the TCRdb copy is restricted to in-frame clones and leaves out a portion. The data hold tens of thousands of clones, with around 80% observed a single time. A note on this clone: Its antigen is unknown.

This CDR3 has 15 amino acids. V lost 1 base to trimming and J lost 1 base, with 10 bases between them. CDR1 and CDR2 (germline): SGHTA, FQGTGA. The sequence came from a male donor in good health and CMV-seronegative. The source material was PBMCs. This chain uses TRBV7-3 with TRBJ1-1; D is perhaps TRBD1 (6 bases). DNA for the CDR3: TGTGCCAGCAGCTTAATGGGGGGGGCGAACACTGAAGCTTTCTTT. Protein: CASSLMGGANTEAFF.